This T cell receptor (beta chain) was retrieved from a study of T cell repertoires in cytomegalovirus infection (dated by TCRdb to about 2019). With respect to the entire study: Donor HLA type was relevant to the analysis, because carriage of CMV infection together with the matching HLA type was indicated by public TCR beta signatures.

What the research found in general, with its limitations: The ex vivo response was dominated by HLA-C-restricted CMV-specific TCR beta clonotypes, which also provided the single most frequent clonotype in two of eight donors. In both this cohort and an independent cohort of approximately 350 donors, the cumulative frequency of public TCR beta family members distinguished carriers of CMV infection plus the relevant HLA type.

The sample holds many counts of this clonotype. Its target antigen remains unknown. No qualities accompany the bases; no much larger clone lies one base away. V and J are truncated by 3 bases and 3 bases respectively, leaving an intervening sequence of 9 bases. According to the germline V gene, CDR1 reads SNHLY and CDR2 reads FYNNEI. Spanning cysteine to phenylalanine, the CDR3 consists of 14 amino acids. Only CDR3 DNA is held: 42 bases, read in frame from base 1. The run used an Illumina HiSeq 1500. Through fastp at Q25 and MiXCR, TCRdb rebuilt clones from the public reads, retaining in-frame beta chains. Rows with one shared CDR3 protein collapse into an entry with the most common genes and DNA. The sample data list almost 500,000 distinct CDR3 sequences, and roughly 12% of these were observed just once. Around 9.6% of the sample comes from the top ten.

This sequence uses TRBV2 and TRBJ1-5, with the D gene uncertain. The sample taken for sequencing was PBMCs. This receptor was obtained from a human donor in good health (CMV status not recorded). Some clones in this sample may be carry-over from other donors' samples. Read as DNA, the sequence is TGTGCCAGCAGTGAGGAGAGGAACAATCAGCCCCAGCATTTT. It specifies CASSEERNNQPQHF.